In this sample, the clone carrying this TCR beta chain turned up many times. As yet, its antigen is unknown. The library protocol tagged individual cDNA molecules with unique molecular identifiers. TCRdb reprocessed the 5' RACE reads via MiXCR and lists one record per CDR3 protein. The sample shows tens of thousands of distinct CDR3 sequences, about an eighth of them seen only once. These data belong to a study of early T cells in non-severe SARS-CoV-2 infection. Study details: Sequencing of bulk RNA from unsorted whole blood was done, without chain pairing.

General study results and limits: Matching with VDJdb favored anti-spike CD8 responses (missing private and CD4 specificities).

The length of the CDR3 is 15 residues. V lost 0 bases, J lost 5 bases, and 1 base stayed unmatched. Germline CDR1 LGHNA, CDR2 YNFKEQ. Sequenced sample: whole blood. The sequence derives from an adult who was a healthcare worker with PCR-confirmed SARS-CoV-2 infection or an uninfected control (not recorded which). The chain has TRBV4-2 and TRBJ2-4; 10 nucleotides align to TRBD2. In nucleotides, the CDR3 is TGTGCCAGCAGCCAAGATGGACTAGCGGAAAACATTCAGTACTTC. This translates into CASSQDGLAENIQYF.